This entry lists 30 T cell receptor beta chains sequenced from one sample in a study of cytomegalovirus exposure and HLA in healthy donors. Primers: 60 Vbeta forward and 13 Jbeta reverse. TCRdb's copy holds only in-frame clones and misses some; the assay was immunoSEQ multiplex PCR. The table includes approximately 170,000 clones, less than 90% detected once. The specimen was PBMCs. The receptors derive from a woman in her 50s in good health and CMV-seropositive.

V and J are TRBV7-2 and TRBJ1-1, with D possibly TRBD1 on 5 matching bases. The ends were cut back, 1 base at V and 8 bases at J, with 11 bases in the middle. This CDR3 is built from 13 residues. Per germline, CDR1 SGHTA and CDR2 FQGNSA. The chain's CDR3 is CASSLDGGKEAFF. The CDR3 coding sequence is TGTGCCAGCAGCTTAGACGGGGGGAAGGAAGCTTTCTTT.

The V gene is TRBV27, the J gene TRBJ2-3, with 7 positions matching TRBD2. V dropped 2 bases and J dropped 5; count of bases not matched to a gene: 4. The length of the CDR3 is 14 residues. Per germline, CDR1 MNHEY and CDR2 SMNVEV (reference sequence). The CDR3, as DNA: TGTGCCAGCAGTTTAGCGGGAGAGGGAGATACGCAGTATTTT. It translates to CASSLAGEGDTQYF.

This clone turned up a few times. The V and J genes are TRBV4-1 and TRBJ2-2; D not certain. Trimming pared 4 bases from V and 13 bases from J, leaving 16 bases between. Germline V CDR1 and CDR2: MGHRA, YSYEKL. The length of the CDR3 is 13 residues. CDR3 sequence (DNA): TGCGCCAGCAGCCCCAGACTCGTTGAGATGCTGTTTTTT. The encoded protein is CASSPRLVEMLFF.

This rearrangement joins TRBV28 to TRBJ2-7; no definite D call. The CDR3 is 12 residues long. Trimming took off 6 bases at V and 1 base at J, with 7 bases between the two ends. From germline, CDR1 is MDHEN and CDR2 SYDVKM. CDR3 sequence: CASRQQSYEQYF. In DNA form, the CDR3 reads TGTGCCAGCAGACAACAGTCCTACGAGCAGTACTTC.

V and J are TRBV7-2 and TRBJ1-5; 9 nucleotides match TRBD1. Unmatched junction bases numbered 6, after V lost 5 bases and J lost 4 bases. The CDR3 runs 15 residues. Germline assignment: CDR1 SGHTA and CDR2 FQGNSA. The CDR3 DNA reads as TGTGCCAGCAGCCCGGGGACAGGGTTTAATCAGCCCCAGCATTTT. This sequence encodes CASSPGTGFNQPQHF.

The gene calls are TRBV11-3 and TRBJ2-5, with 8 bases matching TRBD2. Per the germline V gene, CDR1 is SGHNT and CDR2 is YENEEA. The CDR3 has 15 amino acids. J was trimmed by 5 bases and V by 6 bases; bases with no gene match: 11. The CDR3 is CASSTTSGSGETQYF. DNA of the CDR3: TGTGCCAGCAGTACTACCAGCGGGAGCGGGGAGACCCAGTACTTC.

This sequence joins TRBV29-1 and TRBJ2-7, with 13 bases aligning to TRBD2. The CDR3 spans 16 residues. The V gene's germline CDR1 is SQVTM and CDR2 ANQGSEA. J lost 0 bases, V lost 7 bases, and 9 bases had no gene match. This chain's CDR3 is CSASGTSGTFSYEQYF. As DNA, the CDR3 is TGCAGCGCATCCGGGACTAGCGGGACCTTCTCCTACGAGCAGTACTTC.

Here the CDR3 DNA reads TGTGCCAGCACCCCCGGCGGAGGCGGGATGGGTGAGACCCAGTACTTC. Translation: CASTPGGGGMGETQYF. The V gene is TRBV9, the J gene TRBJ2-5, with D possibly being TRBD2 (6 bases). Germline CDR1 reads SGDLS; CDR2 reads YYNGEE. Deletions cut 6 bases from V and 5 bases from J, with 23 bases between. This CDR3 contains 16 residues. Complete variable domain (other parts from reference TRBV9 and TRBJ2-5): DSGVTQTPKHLITATGQRVTLRCSPRSGDLSVYWYQQSLDQGLQFLIQYYNGEERAKGNILERFSAQQFPDLHSELNLSSLELGDSALYFCASTPGGGGMGETQYFGPGTRLLVL.

This clone showed up just a few times. The chain combines TRBV6-6 with TRBJ2-2, with TRBD1 identical over 7 bases. Germline loops: CDR1 MNHNY, CDR2 SVGAGI (reference sequence). Trimming removed 0 bases from V and 4 bases from J; junction bases left unmatched: 2. This CDR3 spans 15 amino acids. CDR3 DNA: TGTGCCAGCAGTTACTCGGGACAGATCACCGGGGAGCTGTTTTTT. It is translated as CASSYSGQITGELFF.

This clone occurred once. The gene calls are TRBV4-2 and TRBJ2-3; 9 positions agree with TRBD2. The CDR3 length is 16 residues. Germline V gene sequence: CDR1 LGHNA, CDR2 YNFKEQ. The ends lost 2 bases at V and 3 bases at J; junction bases unmatched: 6. CDR3 sequence reads: CASSQPRGGKTDTQYF. The CDR3 DNA is TGTGCCAGCAGCCAACCGCGGGGGGGCAAGACAGATACGCAGTATTTT.

V usage is TRBV5-6 and J usage is TRBJ2-1; 9 bases agree with TRBD1. The length of the CDR3 is 13 residues. V shed 4 bases, J shed 6 bases, and the junction held 2 bases outside the gene matches. Germline V CDR1 and CDR2: SGHDT, YYEEEE. The CDR3 here is CASSLGQGNEQFF. The CDR3 DNA is TGTGCCAGCAGCCTGGGACAGGGCAATGAGCAGTTCTTC.

In regard to this clone: One junction end does not reproduce the germline sequence, and a read error may be involved. This chain connects TRBV4-1 to TRBJ2-7; possible D gene TRBD1, 6 bases. CDR3 length: 15 residues. Germline CDR1 and CDR2: MGHRA and YSYEKL. This CDR3 reads CASSQGPDSSYEQCF. The CDR3 DNA reads as TGCGCCAGCAGCCAAGGGCCGGACAGCTCCTACGAGCAGTGCTTC.

The table lists this clone with a count of one. CDR3 protein: CASSELVGGQYF. For the CDR3, the DNA is TGTGCCAGCAGTGAACTGGTCGGGGGGCAGTACTTC. The chain is built from TRBV6-1 and TRBJ2-7, with D maybe TRBD2 (6 bases). Trimming removed 2 bases from V and 9 bases from J, with 11 bases in between. This CDR3 region has 12 residues. CDR1 and CDR2 from the germline V gene are MNHNS and SASEGT.

This clone was seen a handful of times. The chain carries TRBV5-6 and TRBJ1-4; D unclear. V dropped 5 bases and J dropped 7 bases, with 12 bases sitting between them. CDR1 and CDR2 from the germline V gene are SGHDT and YYEEEE. The CDR3 loop spans 13 amino acids. CDR3 nucleotides: TGTGCCAGCAGTTTACACGGCGGTGAAAAACTGTTTTTT. It encodes CASSLHGGEKLFF.

The J gene is TRBJ1-3, the V gene TRBV5-5; D is possibly TRBD1 (5 bases). In germline, CDR1 is SGHKS, CDR2 YYEKEE (reference sequence). The V and J ends lost 2 bases and 3 bases respectively, with 12 bases between them. The CDR3 is 15 residues long. This CDR3 reads CASSLGATYGNTIYF. CDR3 DNA sequence: TGTGCCAGCAGCTTAGGGGCCACATATGGAAACACCATATATTTT.

This clone has only a few counts. The rearrangement links TRBV6-5 to TRBJ1-1; D gene ambiguous. CDR1 and CDR2 from the germline V gene are MNHEY and SVGAGI. V was clipped by 0 bases and J by 0 bases, with 8 bases between them. This CDR3 spans 15 amino acids. DNA for the CDR3: TGTGCCAGCAGTTACTCGGGTACAGTGAACACTGAAGCTTTCTTT. Protein sequence: CASSYSGTVNTEAFF.

DNA of the CDR3: TGTGCCATCAGTGACGTGGGAAGGACGGGGAATGAGCAGTTCTTC. This encodes CAISDVGRTGNEQFF. The rearrangement links TRBV10-3 to TRBJ2-1; D might be TRBD2 (5 bases). This CDR3 has 15 amino acids. V lost 3 bases to trimming and J lost 7 bases, with 16 bases between them. CDR1 and CDR2 from the germline V gene are ENHRY and SYGVKD.

This sequence joins TRBV10-1 and TRBJ1-4, with 7 bases that match TRBD1. The CDR3 covers 18 residues. Germline V gene sequence: CDR1 WNHNN, CDR2 SYGVQD (reference sequence). V lost 7 bases and J lost 1; bases outside the gene matches: 15. The CDR3 nucleotides are TGCGCCAGCACCTCCCCCCGGGACAGTCATAGAACTAATGAAAAACTGTTTTTT. Translation gives CASTSPRDSHRTNEKLFF.

The chain couples TRBV7-3 to TRBJ2-1; possibly TRBD2 for D (5 bases). This CDR3 contains 16 residues. V was cut by 4 bases and J by 4 bases, with 17 bases left in between. Germline-derived CDR1 and CDR2 are SGHTA and FQGTGA. DNA of the CDR3: TGTGCCAGCAGCTCAACTAGTGAGGCGGTTTACAATGAGCAGTTCTTC. It encodes CASSSTSEAVYNEQFF.

The rearrangement uses TRBV14 and TRBJ1-1, with a tentative D call TRBD1 (5 bases). V was pared by 4 bases and J by 3 bases, with 9 bases between. The CDR3 runs 13 residues. Germline V gene sequence: CDR1 SGHDN, CDR2 FVKESK. The DNA for the CDR3 is TGTGCCAGCAGCCTGCCAGGGTACACTGAAGCTTTCTTT. This codes for CASSLPGYTEAFF.

V is TRBV6-1 and J is TRBJ1-2, with D perhaps matching TRBD1 (5 bases). The V end was cut by 3 bases, the J end by 3 bases, with 8 bases between. The CDR3 runs to 13 residues. In germline, CDR1 is MNHNS, CDR2 SASEGT. The CDR3 reads CASSDSGYYGYTF. In nucleotides, the CDR3 is TGTGCCAGCAGTGATTCAGGGTACTATGGCTACACCTTC.

The rearrangement uses TRBV10-3 and TRBJ2-3, with unresolved D. The CDR3 loop spans 12 amino acids. Trimming took off 6 bases at V and 3 bases at J, with 7 bases between the two ends. The germline CDR1 and CDR2 sequences are ENHRY and SYGVKD. The chain's CDR3 is CAISEATDTQYF. DNA for the CDR3: TGTGCCATCAGCGAAGCGACAGATACGCAGTATTTT.

The chain combines TRBV7-9 with TRBJ2-3; 14 bases line up with TRBD2. Per the germline V gene, CDR1 is SEHNR and CDR2 is FQNEAQ (reference sequence). V shed 5 bases and J 4 bases; nucleotides not matched to a gene: 5. The CDR3 runs to 16 residues. CDR3 nucleotides: TGTGCCAGCAGCAGTGGACTAGCGGGAGGTCCAGATACGCAGTATTTT. This sequence encodes CASSSGLAGGPDTQYF.

This chain connects TRBV5-1 to TRBJ1-6; D is possibly TRBD1 (6 bases). V lost 3 bases to trimming and J lost 7 bases, with 14 bases between them. This CDR3 spans 15 amino acids. Germline CDR1 is SGHRS and CDR2 is YFSETQ. CDR3 loop: CASSSGGGDNSPLHF. The CDR3 DNA follows: TGCGCCAGCAGCTCCGGAGGGGGGGACAATTCACCCCTCCACTTT.

The rearrangement joins TRBV29-1 to TRBJ2-5; 8 nucleotides align to TRBD1. The CDR3 loop spans 13 amino acids. Per the germline V gene, CDR1 is SQVTM and CDR2 is ANQGSEA. V was pared by 7 bases and J by 4 bases, with 8 bases of the junction left unmatched. The CDR3 spells CSGTGGSGETQYF. The CDR3 region has the DNA TGCAGCGGTACAGGGGGTTCGGGAGAGACCCAGTACTTC.

J is TRBJ2-1 and V is TRBV7-9; D possibly corresponds to TRBD2 (5 bases). Germline V gene sequence: CDR1 SEHNR, CDR2 FQNEAQ (reference sequence). The CDR3 is made up of 16 amino acids. The V end was cut by 4 bases, the J end by 5 bases, with 18 bases between. The CDR3 coding sequence is TGTGCCAGCAGCTCGACTATCTCTGTCCGTAACAATGAGCAGTTCTTC. Encoded protein: CASSSTISVRNNEQFF.

The chain has TRBV19 and TRBJ2-7, with 7 bases lining up with TRBD1. Trimming at V came to 6 bases and at J to 2 bases, leaving 4 bases not matched to a gene. There are 13 residues in the CDR3. Per germline, CDR1 LNHDA and CDR2 SQIVND (reference sequence). In DNA, the CDR3 is TGTGCCAGTAGCTGGGACAGCGCCTACGAGCAGTACTTC. Its protein product is CASSWDSAYEQYF.

This clone was recorded a few times. The chain carries TRBV20-1 and TRBJ1-1; D is ambiguous. Germline V CDR1 and CDR2: DFQATT, SNEGSKA (reference sequence). V gave up 6 bases and J gave up 5 bases, with 10 bases separating them. This CDR3 has 11 residues. This chain's CDR3 is CSAWPRTEAFF. Written as DNA, the CDR3 is TGCAGTGCCTGGCCCCGTACTGAAGCTTTCTTT.

This clone was recorded once. The rearrangement links TRBV19 to TRBJ1-3, with no clear D. There are 14 residues in the CDR3. Germline V gives CDR1 LNHDA, CDR2 SQIVND (reference sequence). V gave up 5 bases and J gave up 4 bases, with 12 bases separating them. The CDR3, as DNA: TGTGCCAGTAGTTTCGTAGCACTCGGAAACACCATATATTTT. Amino acids: CASSFVALGNTIYF.

The chain carries TRBV10-3 and TRBJ2-3; the match to TRBD2 covers 9 bases. Trimming took 8 bases from V and 3 from J; bases not matched to a gene: 6. This CDR3 is 14 amino acids long. In germline, CDR1 is ENHRY, CDR2 SYGVKD. The CDR3 is CAIRRLAETDTQYF. The CDR3 bases are TGTGCCATCCGACGACTAGCGGAAACAGATACGCAGTATTTT.